The T cell receptor (beta chain) under discussion was sequenced for a study of blood T cell repertoires in COVID-19. Assay used: immunoSEQ multiplex PCR; TCRdb lists only in-frame clones, some missing. The sample has 120,000 to 150,000 clones, 80% to 85% seen once. Germline CDR1 and CDR2: SGHDT and YYEEEE. This CDR3 comprises 16 residues. Deletions cut 0 bases from V and 0 bases from J, with 13 bases between. The chain has TRBV5-6 and TRBJ2-7, with TRBD2 as a possible D gene (5 bases). This TCR was recovered from a woman in her 50s who had been exposed to COVID-19. Sequenced input: PBMCs or T cells enriched from blood (not recorded which). CDR3 sequence: CASSLGELYISYEQYF. The CDR3 DNA is TGTGCCAGCAGCTTGGGGGAGTTATACATCTCCTACGAGCAGTACTTC.